These T cell receptor beta chains were read from a single sample in a study of cytomegalovirus exposure and HLA in healthy donors. Measured with immunoSEQ multiplex PCR; TCRdb has only the in-frame clones, and not every one. The data show 76,000 or so clones, with over 65% seen just once and more than 15% held by the top ten. The sequencing sample was made of PBMCs. These receptors all stem from a woman aged 40 to 55 in good health and CMV-seropositive. Each CDR3 is given with its conserved first and last residue. The D gene is left open where the match is weak. Size values are once, few and many counts, or a class for expanded clones, and some rows have none.

>NA|TRBJ2-6|TRBV4-3|few
TGCGCCAGCAGCCAAGATCGGGTCGGGGCCAACGTCCTGACTTTC
CASSQDRVGANVLTF
>NA|TRBJ2-3|TRBV5-1|NA
TGCGCCAGCAGCTTGGTGGCCACAGATACGCAGTATTTT
CASSLVATDTQYF
>NA|TRBJ2-7|TRBV5-1|NA
TGCGCCAGCAGCTACGGTGAAGAGCAGTACTTC
CASSYGEEQYF
>NA|TRBJ1-1|TRBV15|NA
TGTGCCTCCTCGCGGGGCGACCGGGCTGAAGCTTTCTTT
CASSRGDRAEAFF
>NA|TRBJ2-7|TRBV6-1|NA
TGTGCCAGCAGGACCACAGGGACCGAGCAGTACTTC
CASRTTGTEQYF
>NA|TRBJ2-7|TRBV28|NA
TGTGCCAGCAGTTTAGGGGCAGGGGTGACCTACGAGCAGTACTTC
CASSLGAGVTYEQYF
>TRBD1|TRBJ1-1|TRBV10-3|NA
TGTGCCATCTCAGGGGGCACTGAAGCTTTCTTT
CAISGGTEAFF
>NA|TRBJ1-2|TRBV27|NA
TGTGCCAGCAGTTTAATTGGTACTCCGGGCTACACCTTC
CASSLIGTPGYTF
>NA|TRBJ1-1|TRBV7-9|NA
TGTGCCAGCAGCCCGACTCTGGGTGAAGCTTTCTTT
CASSPTLGEAFF
>NA|TRBJ2-1|TRBV2|NA
TGTGCCAGTTCTAGATACCTCTCCTACAATGAGCAGTTCTTC
CASSRYLSYNEQFF
>TRBD1|TRBJ1-1|TRBV6-5|NA
TGTGCCAGCAGGAGGACAGGGAACACTGAAGCTTTCTTT
CASRRTGNTEAFF
>TRBD2|TRBJ2-1|TRBV7-2|NA
TGTGCCAGCAGCCCCTATAGCGGGGGCTACAATGAGCAGTTCTTC
CASSPYSGGYNEQFF
>NA|TRBJ2-7|TRBV25-1|NA
TGTGCCAGCAGTGCTCCTAGCTACGAGCAGTACTTC
CASSAPSYEQYF
>TRBD1|TRBJ1-2|TRBV9|NA
TGTGCCAGCAGCGGATCGGACAGGGTGGTGTATTATGGCTACACCTTC
CASSGSDRVVYYGYTF
>NA|TRBJ1-2|TRBV28|NA
TGTGCCAGCAGCAACCGGGACTGGGGGGGCTATGGCTACACCTTC
CASSNRDWGGYGYTF
>NA|TRBJ1-4|TRBV6-5|NA
TGTGCCAGCAGCCGCCGGGATGAAAAACTGTTTTTT
CASSRRDEKLFF
>NA|TRBJ2-7|TRBV19|NA
TGTGCCAGTAGGGGGCGCGGGGACGAGCAGTACTTC
CASRGRGDEQYF
>TRBD2|TRBJ2-7|TRBV7-2|few
TGTGCCAGCAGCTTGGGGGGGATCTCCTACGAGCAGTACTTC
CASSLGGISYEQYF
>NA|TRBJ1-2|TRBV25-1|few
TGTGCCAGCAGTGTGGGGGCGCGTTATGGCTACACCTTC
CASSVGARYGYTF
>TRBD1|TRBJ2-7|TRBV30|NA
TGTGCCTGGAGTGTTAGGACAGGGGTGGGCTACGAGCAGTACTTC
CAWSVRTGVGYEQYF
>NA|TRBJ1-2|TRBV4-3|NA
TGCGCCAGCAGCCAAGAACAGCACTATGGCTACACCTTC
CASSQEQHYGYTF
>NA|TRBJ1-2|TRBV7-9|NA
TGTGCCAGCAGTACCGGACAGTCCTATGGCTACACCTTC
CASSTGQSYGYTF
>NA|TRBJ2-7|TRBV30|NA
TGTGCCTGGAGTGGGCAACATGGTGACTACGAGCAGTACTTC
CAWSGQHGDYEQYF
>TRBD1|TRBJ1-2|TRBV10-3|few
TGTGCCATCAGTGATGGGGGACAGTCTAACTATGGCTACACCTTC
CAISDGGQSNYGYTF
>TRBD2|TRBJ2-7|TRBV6-6|NA
TGTGCCAGCCGGACTAGCGCTTCCGAGCAGTACTTC
CASRTSASEQYF
>TRBD2|TRBJ2-3|TRBV28|NA
TGTGCCAGCAGTTTATTAGCACTAGCGGGAGGGCGTAGCACAGATACGCAGTATTTT
CASSLLALAGGRSTDTQYF
>TRBD1|TRBJ1-1|TRBV15|NA
TGTGCCACCAGCAGAGAAGGGACAGCCAACACTGAAGCTTTCTTT
CATSREGTANTEAFF
>NA|TRBJ1-5|TRBV4-3|few
TGCGCCAGCAGTTCGAGTGGCGGTCAGCCCCAGCATTTT
CASSSSGGQPQHF
>TRBD2|TRBJ2-5|TRBV5-1|once
TGCGCCAGCAGCTTGGTTGGGACTAGCGGTTATGAAGAGACCCAGTACTTC
CASSLVGTSGYEETQYF
>NA|TRBJ1-2|TRBV27|NA
TGTGCCAGCAGCCCGGCGGGACTCAGGGTACGTGGCTACACCTTC
CASSPAGLRVRGYTF
>TRBD1|TRBJ2-7|TRBV9|NA
TGTGCCAGCATCTTAGACAGGGTGGAATACGAGCAGTACTTC
CASILDRVEYEQYF
>TRBD2|TRBJ2-7|TRBV5-5|NA
TGTGCCAGCAGCTTGATTGGGACTGGCGGGGGGGGTTACTACGAGCAGTACTTC
CASSLIGTGGGGYYEQYF
>NA|TRBJ2-7|TRBV4-3|NA
TGCGCCAGCAGCCAAGATACAGACGAGCAGTACTTC
CASSQDTDEQYF
>NA|TRBJ1-2|TRBV30|NA
TGTGCCTGGAGGCGAGGGAACTATGGCTACACCTTC
CAWRRGNYGYTF
>NA|TRBJ1-4|TRBV18|NA
TGTGCCAGCTCCCCCGCCTTACAGGTCGGTGAAAAACTGTTTTTT
CASSPALQVGEKLFF
>NA|TRBJ2-7|TRBV28|NA
TGTGCCAGCAGTTTATTAGCGGTTTACGAGCAGTACTTC
CASSLLAVYEQYF
>TRBD2|TRBJ2-5|TRBV5-6|NA
TGTGCCAGCAGCTTGGTGTGGGGAGGGGAGACCCAGTACTTC
CASSLVWGGETQYF
>NA|TRBJ2-7|TRBV5-4|NA
TGTGCCAGCTCCAGTCTCTTCTCCTACGAGCAGTACTTC
CASSSLFSYEQYF
>NA|TRBJ1-6|TRBV2|NA
TGTGCCAGCTATTCAGGCATTAATTCACCCCTCCACTTT
CASYSGINSPLHF
>NA|TRBJ1-2|TRBV11-2|NA
TGTGCCAGCAGCCCCTTCGACAGGACAACCCATTATGGCTACACCTTC
CASSPFDRTTHYGYTF
>TRBD2|TRBJ2-5|TRBV5-1|NA
TGCGCCAGCAGCTTGATTGGAGTAGCGGGAGAGACCCAGTACTTC
CASSLIGVAGETQYF
>TRBD2|TRBJ2-1|TRBV5-1|NA
TGCGCCAGCAGCTTGGTTCGCGGGAGTGAGCAGTTCTTC
CASSLVRGSEQFF
>TRBD1|TRBJ1-4|TRBV27|NA
TGTGCCAGCAGACCCTCGACAGGGCTTGAGGAAAAACTGTTTTTT
CASRPSTGLEEKLFF
>TRBD1|TRBJ1-6|TRBV15|NA
TGTGCCACAAACCCAGGGGGGAGCTCCTATAATTCACCCCTCCACTTT
CATNPGGSSYNSPLHF
>NA|TRBJ2-2|TRBV9|once
TGTGCCAGCAGCCTTCGTCCGGGAGAGGTCGGGGAGCTGTTTTTT
CASSLRPGEVGELFF
>TRBD1|TRBJ1-1|TRBV7-2|NA
TGTGCCAGCAGCTCCTTGGGACAGGGTAGGTCTGAAGCTTTCTTT
CASSSLGQGRSEAFF
>NA|TRBJ1-5|TRBV2|once
TGTGCCAGCAAGGCAGGCATTAGCAATCAGCCCCAGCATTTT
CASKAGISNQPQHF
>TRBD1|TRBJ1-6|TRBV12-5|NA
TGTGCTAGTGGTTTGGACAGGGGGCGTTCACCCCTCCACTTT
CASGLDRGRSPLHF
>TRBD2|TRBJ2-7|TRBV25-1|NA
TGTGCCAGCAGTGAGAGACTAGCATCCTACGAGCAGTACTTC
CASSERLASYEQYF
>NA|TRBJ1-1|TRBV4-3|NA
TGCGCCAGCAGCCGCACTTCACAGGGGAACACTGAAGCTTTCTTT
CASSRTSQGNTEAFF
>NA|TRBJ1-5|TRBV4-1|NA
TGCGCCAGCAGCCGCGGGATCGACGCGGGTAGCAATCAGCCCCAGCATTTT
CASSRGIDAGSNQPQHF
>NA|TRBJ1-1|TRBV6-5|NA
TGTGCCAGCTCCCCCGGGAGAAACACTGAAGCTTTCTTT
CASSPGRNTEAFF
>NA|TRBJ1-5|TRBV6-6|NA
TGTGCCAGCAGTTACTCTGGGGGCAATAGCAATCAGCCCCAGCATTTT
CASSYSGGNSNQPQHF
>NA|TRBJ2-5|TRBV11-2|once
TGTGCCAGCGGGGGGTACCAAGAGACCCAGTACTTC
CASGGYQETQYF
>NA|TRBJ2-7|TRBV19|NA
TGTGCCAGTAGTATCACAGACCCCTACGAGCAGTACTTC
CASSITDPYEQYF
>NA|TRBJ2-1|TRBV15|NA
TGTGCCACCAGCAGAGATATGCAGGGGTTCGATGAGCAGTTCTTC
CATSRDMQGFDEQFF
>NA|TRBJ1-5|TRBV15|NA
TGTGCCACCAGCAGAGAATATCCTAGCAATCAGCCCCAGCATTTT
CATSREYPSNQPQHF